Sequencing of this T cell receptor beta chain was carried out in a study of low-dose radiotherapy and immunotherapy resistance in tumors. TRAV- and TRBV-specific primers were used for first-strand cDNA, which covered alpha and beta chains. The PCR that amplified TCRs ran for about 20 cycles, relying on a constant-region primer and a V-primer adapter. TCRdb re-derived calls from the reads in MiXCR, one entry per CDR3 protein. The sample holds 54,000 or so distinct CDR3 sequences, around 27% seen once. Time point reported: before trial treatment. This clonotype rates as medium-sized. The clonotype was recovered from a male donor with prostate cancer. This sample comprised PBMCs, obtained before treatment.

The CDR3 spells CASSYSTQGPRGTEAFF. DNA of the CDR3: TGTGCCAGCAGCTACTCTACCCAGGGGCCGCGCGGCACTGAAGCTTTCTTT. The genes are TRBV28 and TRBJ1-1; perhaps TRBD1 as D (6 bases). Trimming left V 6 bases short and J 4 bases short, with 24 bases between. This CDR3 spans 17 amino acids. Looked up from germline, CDR1 is MDHEN and CDR2 is SYDVKM.